This T cell receptor beta chain originates from a study of T-cell reconstitution after alpha-beta-depleted transplantation in children. Study-level findings and limits: In patients about two months after transplant, alpha-beta T cells reportedly arose from several hundred expanded graft clones.

With regard to this clonotype: What it binds is not known.

The CDR3 has 20 amino acids. The junction had 19 bases not matched to a gene; V was cut back by 0 bases and J by 4 bases. The germline CDR1 and CDR2 sequences are SGHAT and FQDESV (reference sequence). The authors prepared the TCRbeta library with unique molecular identifiers. TCRdb fed the PCR reads into MiXCR, producing one record per CDR3 protein. The sample carries more than 400,000 distinct CDR3 sequences, about 45% recorded once. This receptor was taken from a girl aged 2-15 years with aplastic anemia, due to receive a stem cell transplant. Specimen: PBMCs, collected before TCRalphabeta/CD19-depleted stem cell transplant. V is TRBV11-1 and J is TRBJ1-1; TRBD1 aligns across 8 bases. The CDR3 DNA reads TGTGCCAGCAGCTTAGCCCGGCCCGGACAGGGTGTATACAGGGTCACTGAAGCTTTCTTT. This codes for CASSLARPGQGVYRVTEAFF.